This TCR beta chain was obtained from a study of blood T cell repertoires in COVID-19. Looking at the study overall: The origin of the acute and convalescent COVID-19 samples was the United States, Italy and Spain. PBMCs, B-cell-depleted T cells, or T cells were the source of the cDNA or gDNA that made up the material.

Trimming cost V 0 bases and J 8 bases, with 14 bases left between them. Germline V gene sequence: CDR1 SGDLS, CDR2 YYNGEE. This CDR3 is built from 14 residues. This clone occurred a few times. In the original workflow: Amplification from reference gene primers served as the basis for estimated nucleated cell counts. Some clones are missing from TCRdb's copy, which holds only in-frame ones; the method was immunoSEQ multiplex PCR. D and trimming were read from the DNA, whereas the V and J calls and clone size are those reported in that table. The sample has fewer than 200,000 clones, around nine tenths seen once.

The sample comprised peripheral blood. The chain joins TRBV9 to TRBJ1-2, with D hard to call. The receptor was derived from a man aged 35 to 55 with active or convalescent COVID-19. The CDR3 sequence is CASSVDEGRGGYTF. CDR3 sequence (DNA): TGTGCCAGCAGCGTAGACGAGGGTAGAGGAGGCTACACCTTC.